The 30 T cell receptor beta chains presented below share a single source sample, sequenced in a study of blood T cell repertoires in COVID-19. Assay: immunoSEQ multiplex PCR; the TCRdb copy retains only in-frame clones and omits some. The table has a few hundred thousand clones, about 86% seen once. Sequenced sample: peripheral blood. These receptors all stem from a woman between 45 and 65 years old with COVID-19, enrolled during active disease.

The chain is built from TRBV6-2 or TRBV6-3 and TRBJ1-5, with D unresolved. This CDR3 has 16 residues. Germline values: CDR1 MNHEY, CDR2 SVGEGT. The V gene lost 0 bases and the J gene lost 11 bases, with 20 bases spanning the gap. This CDR3 reads CASSYSRGQRSMAQHF. The DNA for the CDR3 is TGTGCCAGCAGTTACTCGAGAGGGCAGAGATCAATGGCCCAGCATTTT.

The chain recombines TRBV9 with TRBJ2-5, with TRBD2 matching 8 bases. The CDR3 runs to 17 residues. Germline CDR1 and CDR2: SGDLS and YYNGEE. J lost 5 bases, V lost 4 bases, and 16 bases had no gene match. CDR3 DNA: TGTGCCAGCAGCTTCGGGACTAGTACGGTAGCTAGGGAGACCCAGTACTTC. Protein sequence: CASSFGTSTVARETQYF.

V and J are TRBV19 and TRBJ1-5; perhaps TRBD1 as D (5 bases). The CDR3 consists of 18 residues. The germline gives CDR1 LNHDA, CDR2 SQIVND (reference sequence). The ends were cut back, 6 bases at V and 0 bases at J, with 21 bases in the middle. The CDR3 region has the DNA TGTGCCAGTAGGGGGCGTGCCTCGCTCATGTATAGCAATCAGCCCCAGCATTTT. Translation: CASRGRASLMYSNQPQHF.

The chain carries TRBV6-1 and TRBJ1-5; D might be TRBD1 (5 bases). Germline V lookup: CDR1 MNHNS, CDR2 SASEGT. This CDR3 has 16 residues. V was pared by 3 bases and J by 7 bases, with 19 bases between. Here the CDR3 reads CASSESSGGVRQPQHF. CDR3 coding DNA: TGTGCCAGCAGTGAGAGTTCAGGAGGGGTCAGGCAGCCCCAGCATTTT.

J is TRBJ2-1 and V is TRBV11-2; 9 bases fit TRBD2. CDR3 length: 14 residues. The germline V gene encodes CDR1 SGHAT and CDR2 FQNNGV. V gave up 1 base and J gave up 8 bases; unmatched junction bases: 3. CDR3 sequence reads: CASSLVRGGHEQFF. As DNA, the CDR3 is TGTGCCAGCAGCTTAGTGCGGGGGGGCCATGAGCAGTTCTTC. Full variable domain (outside the CDR3, taken from reference TRBV11-2 and TRBJ2-1): EAGVAQSPRYKIIEKRQSVAFWCNPISGHATLYWYQQILGQGPKLLIQFQNNGVVDDSQLPKDRFSAERLKGVDSTLKIQPAKLEDSAVYLCASSLVRGGHEQFFGPGTRLTVL.

This clone was picked up a small number of times. The chain recombines TRBV11-3 with TRBJ2-1; D is unresolved. Germline CDR1 SGHNT, CDR2 YENEEA. The V end was cut by 5 bases, the J end by 5 bases, with 7 bases between. There are 12 residues in the CDR3. The chain's CDR3 is CASSPENNEQFF. The CDR3 DNA sequence: TGTGCCAGCAGCCCCGAGAACAATGAGCAGTTCTTC.

In its sample, this clone was seen once. V and J are TRBV11-2 and TRBJ2-7, with D maybe TRBD2 (5 bases). V was clipped by 5 bases and J by 2 bases, with 7 bases between them. Germline V gene data show CDR1 as SGHAT and CDR2 as FQNNGV. There are 12 residues in the CDR3. The CDR3 region has the DNA TGTGCCAGCAGCCTCGGGACCTACGAGCAGTACTTC. Translating it yields CASSLGTYEQYF.

The chain has TRBV6-2 or TRBV6-3 and TRBJ2-3; a weak D match, TRBD1 (6 bases). V was trimmed by 8 bases and J by 0 bases, leaving 18 bases between them. Germline-derived CDR1 and CDR2 are MNHEY and SVGEGT. There are 16 residues in the CDR3. The CDR3 here is CASGLRGRSSTDTQYF. CDR3 bases: TGTGCCAGCGGCCTAAGGGGGAGATCTAGCACAGATACGCAGTATTTT.

The gene calls are TRBV5-1 and TRBJ1-2, with D tentatively TRBD1 (6 bases). Per the germline V gene, CDR1 is SGHRS and CDR2 is YFSETQ. The CDR3 runs 14 residues. V lost 0 bases and J 2 bases, leaving 8 bases between the germline ends. The CDR3 loop is CASSLGGQNYGYTF. CDR3 DNA sequence: TGCGCCAGCAGCTTGGGGGGGCAAAACTATGGCTACACCTTC.

The chain combines TRBV7-2 with TRBJ1-2; 8 positions match TRBD1. J was trimmed by 2 bases and V by 5 bases; bases with no gene match: 7. Germline V CDR1 and CDR2: SGHTA, FQGNSA. The CDR3 covers 15 residues. The CDR3 bases are TGTGCCAGCAGCCTGCCTCGGACAGGGAACTATGGCTACACCTTC. Translated, it gives CASSLPRTGNYGYTF. The full variable domain, rest sourced from reference TRBV7-2 and TRBJ1-2, is GAGVSQSPSNKVTEKGKDVELRCDPISGHTALYWYRQSLGQGLEFLIYFQGNSAPDKSGLPSDRFSAERTGGSVSTLTIQRTQQEDSAVYLCASSLPRTGNYGYTFGSGTRLTVV.

The gene calls are TRBV6-2 or TRBV6-3 and TRBJ1-5; D perhaps matches TRBD1 (5 bases). V gave up 2 bases and J gave up 5 bases, with 10 bases separating them. CDR3 length: 14 amino acids. CDR1 is MNHEY and CDR2 is SVGEGT in the germline V gene. The CDR3 sequence: CASSYPGWDQPQHF. CDR3 DNA sequence: TGTGCCAGCAGTTACCCAGGGTGGGATCAGCCCCAGCATTTT.

The gene calls are TRBV19 and TRBJ1-3; tentatively, D is TRBD1 (5 bases). The germline V gene has CDR1 LNHDA and CDR2 SQIVND (reference sequence). The V end was cut by 4 bases, the J end by 9 bases, with 19 bases between. The CDR3 contains 15 residues. CDR3 amino acids: CASSTSRDRRATIYF. The DNA for the CDR3 is TGTGCCAGTAGTACGTCCAGGGACCGGAGGGCCACCATATATTTT. The full variable domain, with the rest looked up from reference TRBV19 and TRBJ1-3, is DGGITQSPKYLFRKEGQNVTLSCEQNLNHDAMYWYRQDPGQGLRLIYYSQIVNDFQKGDIAEGYSVSREKKESFPLTVTSAQKNPTAFYLCASSTSRDRRATIYFGEGSWLTVV.

The chain joins TRBV28 to TRBJ1-2, with TRBD1 identical over 8 bases. CDR1 and CDR2 from the germline V gene are MDHEN and SYDVKM. This CDR3 contains 16 residues. The V gene end was trimmed by 5 bases and the J gene end by 8 bases; junction bases not matched to a gene: 16. CDR3 sequence (DNA): TGTGCCAGCAGTCCCCTCCCCGGGACAGGAGAAAGAGGCTACACCTTC. Translation: CASSPLPGTGERGYTF.

This clone was recorded only once. The V and J genes are TRBV5-5 and TRBJ1-4, with a weak D call TRBD1 (6 bases). The CDR3 extends over 13 amino acids. Trimming removed 3 bases at V and 11 bases at J, with 14 bases between. Germline V lookup: CDR1 SGHKS, CDR2 YYEKEE (reference sequence). The CDR3 protein is CASSSTGGGKLFF. The CDR3, as DNA: TGTGCCAGCAGCTCTACTGGGGGCGGGAAACTGTTTTTT.

The chain links TRBV5-1 to TRBJ1-1; 9 bases are shared with TRBD1. Germline CDR1 reads SGHRS; CDR2 reads YFSETQ. This CDR3 is built from 13 residues. With V trimmed by 6 bases and J by 6 bases, 6 bases remained unmatched. In DNA, the CDR3 is TGCGCCAGCAACGTACAGGGGGCCGCTGAAGCTTTCTTT. Protein product: CASNVQGAAEAFF. Looking up the rest from reference TRBV5-1 and TRBJ1-1 gives the full variable domain: KAGVTQTPRYLIKTRGQQVTLSCSPISGHRSVSWYQQTPGQGLQFLFEYFSETQRNKGNFPGRFSGRQFSNSRSEMNVSTLELGDSALYLCASNVQGAAEAFFGQGTRLTVV.

CDR3: CASRPQGTDTQYF. The CDR3 DNA is TGTGCCAGCAGACCACAGGGGACAGATACGCAGTATTTT. This sequence joins TRBV6-5 and TRBJ2-3; 7 bases are shared with TRBD1. Trimming took 6 bases from V and 3 from J; bases not matched to a gene: 3. The CDR3 contains 13 residues. CDR1 and CDR2 from the germline V gene are MNHEY and SVGAGI.

The CDR3 coding sequence is TGTGCCTGGGCTCGGGACGGACTATACAATGAGCAGTTCTTC. Amino acid sequence: CAWARDGLYNEQFF. The V call is TRBV30, the J call TRBJ2-1; possibly TRBD2 for D (6 bases). The CDR3 consists of 14 residues. Germline V gene sequence: CDR1 GTSNPN, CDR2 SVGIG (reference sequence). Trimming cost V 5 bases and J 4 bases, with 15 bases left between them.

The chain uses TRBV7-6 and TRBJ2-7; TRBD2 matches at 7 bases. This CDR3 contains 16 residues. V was clipped by 2 bases and J by 0 bases; unmatched bases: 7. CDR1 is SGHVS and CDR2 is FNYEAQ in the germline V gene. CDR3 amino acids: CASSLSSSGISYEQYF. CDR3 DNA: TGTGCCAGCAGCTTATCTTCTAGCGGAATCTCCTACGAGCAGTACTTC.

The chain couples TRBV19 to TRBJ2-6; tentative D call: TRBD2 (6 bases). Germline V lookup: CDR1 LNHDA, CDR2 SQIVND (reference sequence). Trimming pared 5 bases from V and 4 bases from J, leaving 18 bases between. The CDR3 is 17 residues long. The CDR3 DNA is TGTGCCAGTAGTTACCGACAGCGGGCGTGGGGGGCCAACGTCCTGACTTTC. Its translation: CASSYRQRAWGANVLTF.

V is TRBV7-2 and J is TRBJ2-5; TRBD1 matches at 7 bases. Trimming took 5 bases from V and 2 from J; bases not matched to a gene: 5. Germline V lookup: CDR1 SGHTA, CDR2 FQGNSA. The CDR3 runs 14 residues. The CDR3 DNA sequence: TGTGCCAGCAGCCCAGGGACAGTACAAGAGACCCAGTACTTC. It codes for CASSPGTVQETQYF.

The CDR3 bases are TGTGCCAGTAGCCCCTCCCCAGGGCCCCAGCATTTT. This gives the protein CASSPSPGPQHF. The chain carries TRBV19 and TRBJ1-5; D is undetermined. The germline V gene has CDR1 LNHDA and CDR2 SQIVND (reference sequence). Trimming took off 6 bases at V and 9 bases at J, with 12 bases between the two ends. This CDR3 is built from 12 residues.

The chain employs TRBV28 and TRBJ2-7; 8 bases line up with TRBD1. The germline V gene has CDR1 MDHEN and CDR2 SYDVKM. The J segment lost 0 bases and the V segment lost 6 bases, leaving 4 bases of the junction unmatched. The CDR3 contains 14 residues. In nucleotides, the CDR3 is TGTGCCAGCAGGGGGGACAGGCGCTCCTACGAGCAGTACTTC. It translates to CASRGDRRSYEQYF. The whole variable domain, filled in from reference TRBV28 and TRBJ2-7, reads DVKVTQSSRYLVKRTGEKVFLECVQDMDHENMFWYRQDPGLGLRLIYFSYDVKMKEKGDIPEGYSVSREKKERFSLILESASTNQTSMYLCASRGDRRSYEQYFGPGTRLTVT.

This chain links TRBV6-5 with TRBJ2-3; tentatively, D is TRBD2 (6 bases). CDR1 and CDR2 from the germline V gene are MNHEY and SVGAGI. V lost 5 bases and J lost 2, with 11 bases in between. This CDR3 is 14 amino acids long. The DNA of the CDR3 is TGTGCCAGCAGTCCCGGGACTTTCACAGATACGCAGTATTTT. Protein product: CASSPGTFTDTQYF.

The chain joins TRBV7-9 to TRBJ2-7, with D unresolved. V lost 5 bases and J 2 bases, leaving 16 bases between the germline ends. This CDR3 region has 15 residues. Germline V gene lookup returns CDR1 SEHNR and CDR2 FQNEAQ (reference sequence). CDR3 nucleotides: TGTGCCAGCAGCCCAGCAATAGACACCGCCTACGAGCAGTACTTC. Protein: CASSPAIDTAYEQYF. Full variable domain (remainder filled in from reference TRBV7-9 and TRBJ2-7): DTGVSQNPRHKITKRGQNVTFRCDPISEHNRLYWYRQTLGQGPEFLTYFQNEAQLEKSRLLSDRFSAERPKGSFSTLEIQRTEQGDSAMYLCASSPAIDTAYEQYFGPGTRLTVT.

This clone was recorded only once. The V and J genes are TRBV3-1 (or the pseudogene TRBV3-2) and TRBJ2-1; 7 bases map to TRBD2. The germline V gene encodes CDR1 LGHDT and CDR2 YNNKEL (reference sequence). This CDR3 has 16 residues. V dropped 6 bases and J dropped 3; count of bases not matched to a gene: 11. CDR3 protein: CASRRGSGGYYNEQFF. The CDR3 bases are TGTGCCAGCAGGCGCGGGTCGGGGGGTTACTACAATGAGCAGTTCTTC.

This clone was counted between two and nine times. Other nucleotide sequences from this sample produce the same CDR3. The chain carries TRBV7-9 and TRBJ1-3; D is undetermined. Germline CDR1 and CDR2: SEHNR and FQNEAQ (reference sequence). The CDR3 contains 14 residues. The V end lost 3 bases, the J end lost 2 bases, and 8 bases lay between the germline ends. DNA for the CDR3: TGTGCCAGCAGCTTCGGCCAGGCTGGAAACACCATATATTTT. Translating it yields CASSFGQAGNTIYF.

This sequence joins TRBV6-2 or TRBV6-3 and TRBJ2-2; 8 nucleotides line up with TRBD2. The CDR3 is 14 residues long. Germline CDR1 and CDR2: MNHEY and SVGEGT. V was pared by 4 bases and J by 6 bases, with 4 bases of the junction left unmatched. The CDR3 loop is CASSFPGGAGELFF. CDR3 nucleotides: TGTGCCAGCAGTTTCCCGGGGGGGGCCGGGGAGCTGTTTTTT.

The rearrangement joins TRBV11-3 to TRBJ2-3; TRBD2 might be the D (5 bases). The CDR3 runs to 14 residues. Per the germline V gene, CDR1 is SGHNT and CDR2 is YENEEA. V was clipped by 8 bases and J by 4 bases, with 16 bases between them. As DNA, the CDR3 is TGTGCCAGCCAGGCCCGCAGCGGCTCAGATACGCAGTATTTT. This codes for CASQARSGSDTQYF.

This sequence joins TRBV5-1 and TRBJ2-3, with D possibly being TRBD1 (5 bases). The V and J ends lost 5 bases and 4 bases respectively, with 14 bases between them. The V gene's germline CDR1 is SGHRS and CDR2 YFSETQ. The CDR3 totals 14 residues. The DNA for the CDR3 is TGCGCCAGCAGACTCATGGGGCTTTCAGATACGCAGTATTTT. Translation gives CASRLMGLSDTQYF.

CDR3 DNA: TGTGCCAGTAGTATTTCGGGGAGTAGCTATGGCTACACCTTC. Amino acid sequence: CASSISGSSYGYTF. The genes are TRBV19 and TRBJ1-2; D unclear. From germline, CDR1 is LNHDA and CDR2 SQIVND (reference sequence). The CDR3 has 14 residues. V was clipped by 3 bases and J by 4 bases, with 12 bases between them.